The clone carrying this TCR beta chain was observed once. This sample stems from a study of T cells in Graves' hyperthyroidism and ophthalmopathy. TCR beta CDR3 regions were amplified from RNA transcripts. An initial round of RT-PCR targeting the TCR CDR3 relied on the HTBI primer set. One entry per CDR3 protein results from TCRdb running MiXCR on the multiplex PCR reads. The sample consists of approximately 300,000 distinct CDR3 sequences, roughly 17% of them appearing once. What was sequenced was blood. The sequence derives from a man younger than 40 with Graves' hyperthyroidism.

The DNA for the CDR3 is TGTGCCAGCAGTTCCCAGGGGATTAGCGAGCAGTACTTC. Protein sequence: CASSSQGISEQYF. The chain combines TRBV5-5 with TRBJ2-7; perhaps TRBD1 as D (6 bases). V lost 5 bases to trimming and J lost 6 bases, with 15 bases between them. CDR3 length: 13 amino acids. Germline V gene sequence: CDR1 SGHKS, CDR2 YYEKEE (reference sequence).